These 4 T cell receptor beta chains share one sample of origin, sequenced in a study of human T cells and chemical hapten exposure. The time point here: patch test 3, about 24 weeks after DPC sensitization. Specified treatment: therapeutic diphenylcyclopropenone sensitization with weekly scalp DPC. TCRdb reprocessed the RACE reads via MiXCR and lists one record per CDR3 protein. Of under 130,000 distinct CDR3 sequences in the sample, less than 35% are singletons; the top ten hold more than 2.5%. Sequencing was performed on whole blood, taken in connection with sensitization to the hapten diphenylcyclopropenone (DPC). Receptor source: a man aged 40-49 years with alopecia areata. Some clones in this sample may be carry-over from other donors' samples.

This clonotype turned up a few times. This chain connects TRBV7-9 to TRBJ1-4, with 10 bases identical to TRBD1. The CDR3 contains 14 residues. The V gene's germline CDR1 is SEHNR and CDR2 FQNEAQ (reference sequence). Trimming took 5 bases from V and 7 from J; bases not matched to a gene: 4. This CDR3 reads CASSLRDRGEKLFF. In DNA, the CDR3 is TGTGCCAGCAGCCTCCGGGACAGGGGTGAAAAACTGTTTTTT.

The chain joins TRBV5-1 to TRBJ2-5; D is undetermined. The CDR3 sequence is 16 residues long. V gave up 1 base and J gave up 4 bases, with 17 bases separating them. Germline assignment: CDR1 SGHRS and CDR2 YFSETQ. This CDR3 is CASSLTGSSMPETQYF. CDR3 sequence (DNA): TGCGCCAGCAGCTTGACCGGGTCCTCTATGCCAGAGACCCAGTACTTC.

V is TRBV9 and J is TRBJ1-5; tentatively, D is TRBD1 (6 bases). CDR1 and CDR2 from the germline V gene are SGDLS and YYNGEE. Trimming took 0 bases from V and 6 from J, leaving 10 bases between them. The CDR3 is 14 amino acids. As DNA, the CDR3 is TGTGCCAGCAGCGTAGATTCAGGGGCTCAGCCCCAGCATTTT. Its translation: CASSVDSGAQPQHF.

This rearrangement joins TRBV9 to TRBJ1-1; D not certain. From germline, CDR1 is SGDLS and CDR2 YYNGEE. V lost 3 bases and J lost 7, with 13 bases in between. The CDR3 has 13 residues. The CDR3 loop reads CASSARYGHEAFF. DNA of the CDR3: TGTGCCAGCAGCGCCCGATATGGCCATGAAGCTTTCTTT. Full variable domain (remainder filled in from reference TRBV9 and TRBJ1-1): DSGVTQTPKHLITATGQRVTLRCSPRSGDLSVYWYQQSLDQGLQFLIQYYNGEERAKGNILERFSAQQFPDLHSELNLSSLELGDSALYFCASSARYGHEAFFGQGTRLTVV.